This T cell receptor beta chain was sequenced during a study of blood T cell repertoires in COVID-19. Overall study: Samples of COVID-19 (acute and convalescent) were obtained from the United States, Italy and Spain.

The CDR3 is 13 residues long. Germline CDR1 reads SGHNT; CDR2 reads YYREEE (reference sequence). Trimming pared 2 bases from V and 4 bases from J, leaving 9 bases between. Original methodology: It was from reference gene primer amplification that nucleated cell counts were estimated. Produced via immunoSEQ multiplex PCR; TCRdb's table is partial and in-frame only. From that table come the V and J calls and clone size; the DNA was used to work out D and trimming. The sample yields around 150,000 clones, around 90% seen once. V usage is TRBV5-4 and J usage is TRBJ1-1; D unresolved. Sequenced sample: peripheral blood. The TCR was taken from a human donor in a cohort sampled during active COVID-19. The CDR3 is CASSFVRGTEAFF. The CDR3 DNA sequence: TGTGCCAGCAGCTTCGTGCGGGGCACTGAAGCTTTCTTT. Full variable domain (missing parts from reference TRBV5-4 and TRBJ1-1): ETGVTQSPTHLIKTRGQQVTLRCSSQSGHNTVSWYQQALGQGPQFIFQYYREEENGRGNFPPRFSGLQFPNYSSELNVNALELDDSALYLCASSFVRGTEAFFGQGTRLTVV.